This TCR beta chain was identified during a study of a mutant IDH1 vaccine in newly diagnosed glioma. The overall study: Patients received vaccination from 4-6 weeks after radiotherapy alone, or with temozolomide cycles.

Regarding time point: week 11, during vaccination. The content of each vaccine dose was 300 ug of mutant IDH1 20-mer peptide, and topical imiquimod accompanied it. Clones were read by immunoSEQ multiplex PCR, and TCRdb kept only the in-frame ones, dropping some. The profile shows approximately 36,000 clones, roughly 80% of them singletons. Notes on this clone: Its antigen is unknown.

The CDR3 is made up of 13 amino acids. Germline V gene data show CDR1 as SGHNT and CDR2 as YENEEA. V was clipped by 6 bases and J by 2 bases, with 10 bases between them. Sequences were derived from peripheral blood mononuclear cells (PBMCs), sampled from a glioma patient whose treatment included an IDH1 peptide vaccine. This TCR came from a woman aged 25 to 45 with glioma. Some clones in this sample may be carry-over from other donors' samples. The chain employs TRBV11-3 and TRBJ1-1; D call uncertain. In DNA, the CDR3 is TGTGCCAGCAGTCCCAGGTCCAACACTGAAGCTTTCTTT. Translation: CASSPRSNTEAFF.